This TCR beta chain was sequenced for a study of cytomegalovirus exposure and HLA in healthy donors. Use of 60 Vbeta and 13 Jbeta primers characterized the PCR. The data were produced by immunoSEQ multiplex PCR, yet TCRdb's version contains in-frame clones alone and is incomplete. The sample has around 150,000 clones, 70% to 80% seen once; the top ten hold approximately 3.7%. The CDR3 contains 17 residues. Looked up from germline, CDR1 is LNHDA and CDR2 is SQIVND (reference sequence). Deletions cut 0 bases from V and 4 bases from J, with 16 bases between. The receptor was derived from a man aged 30 to 39 in good health and CMV-seropositive. Sequencing input: PBMCs. V is TRBV19 and J is TRBJ1-5; tentatively, D is TRBD1 (5 bases). CDR3 bases: TGTGCCAGTAGTATAGACGGTAGAACAGGAACAAATCAGCCCCAGCATTTT. Translation gives CASSIDGRTGTNQPQHF.